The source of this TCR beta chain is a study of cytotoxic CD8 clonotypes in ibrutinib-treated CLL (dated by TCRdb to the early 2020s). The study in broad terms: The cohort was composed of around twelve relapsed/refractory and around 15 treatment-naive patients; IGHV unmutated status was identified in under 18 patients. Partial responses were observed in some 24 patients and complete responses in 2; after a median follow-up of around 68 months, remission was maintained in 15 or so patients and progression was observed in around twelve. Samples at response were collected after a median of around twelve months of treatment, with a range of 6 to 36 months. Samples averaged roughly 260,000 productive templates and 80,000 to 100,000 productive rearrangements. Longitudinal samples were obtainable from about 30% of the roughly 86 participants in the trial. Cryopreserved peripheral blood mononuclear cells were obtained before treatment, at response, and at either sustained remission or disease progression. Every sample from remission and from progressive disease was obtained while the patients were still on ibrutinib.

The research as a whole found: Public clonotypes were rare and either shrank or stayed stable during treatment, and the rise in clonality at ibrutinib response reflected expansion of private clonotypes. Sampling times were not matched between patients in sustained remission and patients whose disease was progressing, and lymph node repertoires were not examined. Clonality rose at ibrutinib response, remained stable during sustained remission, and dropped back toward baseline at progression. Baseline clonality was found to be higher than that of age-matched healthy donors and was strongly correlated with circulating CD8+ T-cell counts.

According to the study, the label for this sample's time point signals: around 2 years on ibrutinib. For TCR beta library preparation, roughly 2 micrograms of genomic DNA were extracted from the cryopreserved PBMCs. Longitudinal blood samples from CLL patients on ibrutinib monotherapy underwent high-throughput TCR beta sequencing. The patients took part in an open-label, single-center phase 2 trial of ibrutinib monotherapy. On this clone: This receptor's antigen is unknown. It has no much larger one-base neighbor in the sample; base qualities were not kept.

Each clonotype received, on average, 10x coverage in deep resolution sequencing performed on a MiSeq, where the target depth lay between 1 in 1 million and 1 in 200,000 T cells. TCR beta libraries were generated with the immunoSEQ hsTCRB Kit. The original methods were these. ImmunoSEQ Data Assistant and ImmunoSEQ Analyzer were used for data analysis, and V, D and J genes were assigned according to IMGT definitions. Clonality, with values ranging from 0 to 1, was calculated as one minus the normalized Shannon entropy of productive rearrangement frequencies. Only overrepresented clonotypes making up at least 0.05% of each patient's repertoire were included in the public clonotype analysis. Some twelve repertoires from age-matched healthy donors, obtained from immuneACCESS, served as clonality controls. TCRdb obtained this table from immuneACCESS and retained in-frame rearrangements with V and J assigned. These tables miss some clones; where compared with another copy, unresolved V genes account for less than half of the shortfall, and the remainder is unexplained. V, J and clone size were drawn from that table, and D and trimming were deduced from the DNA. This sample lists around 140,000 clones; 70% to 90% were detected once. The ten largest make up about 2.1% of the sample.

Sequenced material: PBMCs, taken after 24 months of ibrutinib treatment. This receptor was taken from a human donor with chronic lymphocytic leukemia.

The CDR3 loop reads CASSLGTSRFGELFF. The sequence in DNA is TGTGCCAGCAGCCTGGGGACTAGTCGGTTCGGGGAGCTGTTTTTT. Here the chain combines TRBV4-2 and TRBJ2-2, and 8 junction bases match TRBD2. Ends trimmed: V by 4 bases, J by 7 bases; bases unmatched to a gene: 8. The CDR3, cysteine through phenylalanine, is 15 amino acids long. Just CDR3 DNA is preserved here, 45 bases in frame from base 1. CDR1 and CDR2 are read off the germline V gene as LGHNA and YNFKEQ.